This T cell receptor beta chain was identified during a study of OX40 agonist ivuxolimab in advanced cancers. Background on the study: Patients received intravenous ivuxolimab every 2 weeks at 0.01 to 10 mg/kg.

V lost 4 bases to trimming and J lost 4 bases; unmatched junction nucleotides: 9. Germline assignment: CDR1 LNHDA and CDR2 SQIVND (reference sequence). CDR3 length equals 15 residues. Sequenced by immunoSEQ multiplex PCR; TCRdb stores in-frame clones only, minus some. Here the sample spans 65,000 to 85,000 clones, 80% to 95% being singletons. Sequenced material: CD4+ or CD8+ T cells sorted from blood, taken in a trial of the OX40 agonist ivuxolimab. The V and J genes are TRBV19 and TRBJ1-1; 7 nucleotides match TRBD1. The source is an adult with an advanced solid tumor such as melanoma, head and neck, liver or kidney cancer. CDR3 in DNA: TGTGCCAGTAGTACCTCCCGGGCAGGGGGCACTGAAGCTTTCTTT. It codes for CASSTSRAGGTEAFF.